Below, 5 T cell receptor beta chains from the same sample are listed, as sequenced in a study of neurological immune-mediated disorders. Described time point: longitudinal time-point 1 (baseline). From the 5' RACE reads, TCRdb called clonotypes with MiXCR, one entry per CDR3 protein. The sample yields some 54,000 distinct CDR3 sequences, roughly a tenth seen once. Sequenced sample: PBMCs. All receptors come from a male donor with HTLV-1-associated myelopathy (HAM/TSP).

This clonotype has at least ten counts. This chain uses TRBV20-1 with TRBJ2-7; 8 bases map to TRBD1. The CDR3 runs 14 residues. V was clipped by 4 bases and J by 6 bases; unmatched bases: 11. The germline V gene encodes CDR1 DFQATT and CDR2 SNEGSKA (reference sequence). The CDR3 spells CSAIQGVRLSEQYF. CDR3 in DNA: TGCAGTGCTATACAGGGGGTACGATTATCCGAGCAGTACTTC.

This clonotype was detected many times. The chain uses TRBV20-1 and TRBJ1-2, with TRBD1 identical over 7 bases. The CDR3 has 13 residues. The V segment lost 3 bases and the J segment 4 bases; nucleotides outside the gene matches: 5. CDR1 and CDR2 (germline): DFQATT, SNEGSKA (reference sequence). CDR3 residues: CSASEGGGYGYTF. In DNA form, the CDR3 reads TGCAGTGCTAGTGAAGGGGGCGGCTATGGCTACACCTTC.

This clonotype was observed at least ten times. This chain uses TRBV20-1 with TRBJ2-3; 7 bases map to TRBD1. The CDR3 is made up of 15 amino acids. The trim removed 6 bases at V and 7 bases at J, leaving 16 bases unmatched. Germline CDR1 reads DFQATT; CDR2 reads SNEGSKA (reference sequence). The CDR3 DNA is TGCAGTGCCCCACAGGGGCCGTCCCCACAGTATACGCAGTATTTT. Protein product: CSAPQGPSPQYTQYF.

This clonotype showed up many times. The genes are TRBV28 and TRBJ2-5, with D possibly called TRBD1 or TRBD2 (5 bases each). Germline CDR1 MDHEN, CDR2 SYDVKM. This CDR3 has 16 residues. V lost 3 bases, J lost 0 bases, and 14 bases lay in between. CDR3 in amino acids: CASSFRDVAYQETQYF. In DNA form, the CDR3 reads TGTGCCAGCAGTTTTAGGGACGTCGCTTACCAAGAGACCCAGTACTTC.

J is TRBJ2-3 and V is TRBV5-1; possible D gene TRBD1, 5 bases. The V end lost 4 bases, the J end lost 2 bases, and 11 bases lay between the germline ends. In germline, CDR1 is SGHRS, CDR2 YFSETQ. CDR3 size: 14 residues. The CDR3 region is CASSPRTITDTQYF. The CDR3 bases are TGCGCCAGCAGCCCCCGGACAATCACAGATACGCAGTATTTT. Full variable domain (remainder filled in from reference TRBV5-1 and TRBJ2-3): KAGVTQTPRYLIKTRGQQVTLSCSPISGHRSVSWYQQTPGQGLQFLFEYFSETQRNKGNFPGRFSGRQFSNSRSEMNVSTLELGDSALYLCASSPRTITDTQYFGPGTRLTVL.